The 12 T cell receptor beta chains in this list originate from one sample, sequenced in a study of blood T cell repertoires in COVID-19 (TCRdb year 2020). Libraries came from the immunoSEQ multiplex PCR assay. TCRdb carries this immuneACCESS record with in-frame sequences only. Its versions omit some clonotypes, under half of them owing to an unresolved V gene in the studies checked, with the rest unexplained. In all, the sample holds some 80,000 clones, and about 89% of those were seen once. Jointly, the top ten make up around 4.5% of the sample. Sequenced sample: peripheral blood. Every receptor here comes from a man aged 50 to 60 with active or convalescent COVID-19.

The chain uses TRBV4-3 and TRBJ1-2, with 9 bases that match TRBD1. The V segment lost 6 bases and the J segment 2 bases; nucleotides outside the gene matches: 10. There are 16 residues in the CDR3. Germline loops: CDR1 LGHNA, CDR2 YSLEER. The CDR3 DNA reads TGCGCCAGCAGTGCGGACAGGGGCTTTGGGAACTATGGCTACACCTTC. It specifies CASSADRGFGNYGYTF.

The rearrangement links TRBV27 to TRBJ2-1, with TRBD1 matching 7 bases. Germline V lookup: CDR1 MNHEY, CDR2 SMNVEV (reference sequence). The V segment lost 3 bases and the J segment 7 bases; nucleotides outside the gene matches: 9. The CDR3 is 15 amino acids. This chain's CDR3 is CASSFVGQARNEQFF. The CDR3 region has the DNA TGTGCCAGCAGTTTCGTAGGACAGGCCCGAAATGAGCAGTTCTTC.

The chain's CDR3 is CASSSDRFNSPLHF. The CDR3 region has the DNA TGCGCCAGCAGTTCGGACAGGTTTAATTCACCCCTCCACTTT. This chain links TRBV5-1 with TRBJ1-6, with 7 bases lining up with TRBD1. CDR3 length: 14 amino acids. CDR1 SGHRS and CDR2 YFSETQ come from the germline V gene. V shed 5 bases, J shed 6 bases, and the junction held 5 bases outside the gene matches.

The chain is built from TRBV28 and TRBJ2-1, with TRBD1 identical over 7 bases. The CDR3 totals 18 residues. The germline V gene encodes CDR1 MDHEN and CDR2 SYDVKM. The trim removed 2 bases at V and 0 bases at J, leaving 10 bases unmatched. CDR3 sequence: CASSLPEDRKSSYNEQFF. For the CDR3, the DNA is TGTGCCAGCAGTTTACCCGAGGACAGGAAAAGCTCCTACAATGAGCAGTTCTTC.

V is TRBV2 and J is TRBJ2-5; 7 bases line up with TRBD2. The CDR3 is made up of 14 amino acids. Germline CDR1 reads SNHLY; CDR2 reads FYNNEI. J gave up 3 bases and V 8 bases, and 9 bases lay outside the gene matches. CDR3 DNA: TGTGCCAGCGGGAGGGACGTAACCGAAGAGACCCAGTACTTC. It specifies CASGRDVTEETQYF.

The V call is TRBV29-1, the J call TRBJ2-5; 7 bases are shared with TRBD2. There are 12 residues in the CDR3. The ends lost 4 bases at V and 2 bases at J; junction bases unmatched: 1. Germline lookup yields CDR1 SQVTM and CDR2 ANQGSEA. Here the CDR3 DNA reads TGCAGCGTTGCAGCGGGGCAAGAGACCCAGTACTTC. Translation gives CSVAAGQETQYF.

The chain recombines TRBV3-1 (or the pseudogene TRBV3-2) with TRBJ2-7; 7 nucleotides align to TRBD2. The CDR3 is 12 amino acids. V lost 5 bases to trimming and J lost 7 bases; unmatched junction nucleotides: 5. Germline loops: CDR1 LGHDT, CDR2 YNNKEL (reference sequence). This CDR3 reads CASSNPGGEQYF. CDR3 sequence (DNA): TGTGCCAGCAGCAACCCGGGAGGTGAGCAGTACTTC.

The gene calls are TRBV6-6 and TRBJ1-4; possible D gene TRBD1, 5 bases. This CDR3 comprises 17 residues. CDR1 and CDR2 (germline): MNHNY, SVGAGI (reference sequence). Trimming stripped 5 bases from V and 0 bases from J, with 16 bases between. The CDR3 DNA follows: TGTGCCAGCAGTCCGACAGTTTATTCTGCAACTAATGAAAAACTGTTTTTT. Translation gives CASSPTVYSATNEKLFF.

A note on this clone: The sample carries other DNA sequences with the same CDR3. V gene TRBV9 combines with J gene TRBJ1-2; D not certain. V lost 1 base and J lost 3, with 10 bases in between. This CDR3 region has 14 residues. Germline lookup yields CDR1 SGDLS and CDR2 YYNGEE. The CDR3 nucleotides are TGTGCCAGCAGCGTAAGCGGGTCTGACTATGGCTACACCTTC. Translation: CASSVSGSDYGYTF.

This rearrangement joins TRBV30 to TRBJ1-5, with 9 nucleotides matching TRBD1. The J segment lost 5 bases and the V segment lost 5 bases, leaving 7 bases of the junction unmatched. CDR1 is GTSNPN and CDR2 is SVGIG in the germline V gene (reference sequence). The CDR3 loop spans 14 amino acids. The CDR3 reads CAWAPGQGDQPQHF. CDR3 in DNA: TGTGCCTGGGCACCGGGACAGGGTGATCAGCCCCAGCATTTT.

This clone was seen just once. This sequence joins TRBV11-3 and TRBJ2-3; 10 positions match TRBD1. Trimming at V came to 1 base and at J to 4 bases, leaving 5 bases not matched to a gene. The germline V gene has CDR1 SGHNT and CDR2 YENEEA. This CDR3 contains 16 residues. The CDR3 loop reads CASSLAFGQGADTQYF. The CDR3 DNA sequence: TGTGCCAGCAGCTTAGCTTTCGGACAGGGGGCAGATACGCAGTATTTT.

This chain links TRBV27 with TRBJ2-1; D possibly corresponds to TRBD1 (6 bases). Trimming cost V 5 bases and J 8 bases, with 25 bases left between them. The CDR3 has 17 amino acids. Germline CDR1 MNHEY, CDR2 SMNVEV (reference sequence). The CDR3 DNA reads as TGTGCCAGCAGTCCCAGACAGGCACGAGGGTCAATATATGAGCAGTTCTTC. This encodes CASSPRQARGSIYEQFF.